This entry lists 12 T cell receptor beta chains sequenced from one sample in a study of shared clonotypes between healthy human individuals. Generated by immunoSEQ multiplex PCR, the TCRdb table keeps only in-frame clones and is missing some. The sample contains fewer than 1.6 million clones, around 98.5% of which appear only once. The sample comprised naive CD4+ T cells sorted from blood. As to subset: CD45RA+ positively selected. All receptors derive from a man aged 30 to 39 in good health.

V usage is TRBV7-8 and J usage is TRBJ2-3; the D is unclear. The germline CDR1 and CDR2 sequences are SGHVS and FQNEAQ. The CDR3 covers 14 residues. V was pared by 0 bases and J by 6 bases, with 10 bases between. CDR3 amino acids: CASSLALSTDTQYF. The CDR3 nucleotides are TGTGCCAGCAGCTTAGCTCTATCAACCGATACGCAGTATTTT.

This clone was counted a single time. The rearrangement joins TRBV19 to TRBJ2-1, with TRBD2 identical over 7 bases. This CDR3 is 14 amino acids long. V lost 3 bases, J lost 10 bases, and 9 bases stayed unmatched. CDR1 is LNHDA, CDR2 SQIVND, per germline (reference sequence). In DNA, the CDR3 is TGTGCCAGTAGTATCAGACTAGCTTCTCTGGAGCAGTTCTTC. Residues: CASSIRLASLEQFF.

Remarks on this clone: One end of the junction does not line up with germline, which may come from a read error. The chain has TRBV7-7 and TRBJ2-1; 9 bases are shared with TRBD2. This CDR3 contains 16 residues. Germline V gene data show CDR1 as SSHAT and CDR2 as FNYEAQ (reference sequence). The CDR3 protein is CASSPHSGSSYNEQFF. The CDR3 nucleotides read TGTGCTAGCAGCCCCCATAGCGGGAGCTCCTACAATGAGCAGTTCTTC.

This chain joins TRBV5-1 and TRBJ1-2; the D is unclear. The CDR3 totals 14 residues. Germline V gene lookup returns CDR1 SGHRS and CDR2 YFSETQ. The V end lost 3 bases, the J end lost 0 bases, and 9 bases lay between the germline ends. The CDR3 loop is CASSWGTPNYGYTF. The CDR3 DNA reads as TGCGCCAGCAGCTGGGGAACACCTAACTATGGCTACACCTTC.

This sequence joins TRBV5-4 and TRBJ2-5, with D possibly being TRBD2 (5 bases). Germline CDR1 SGHNT, CDR2 YYREEE (reference sequence). Trimming took off 0 bases at V and 4 bases at J, with 13 bases between the two ends. The CDR3 consists of 15 residues. CDR3: CASSLGITRIETQYF. The CDR3 DNA sequence: TGTGCCAGCAGCTTGGGTATAACTAGAATAGAGACCCAGTACTTC.

The J gene is TRBJ2-7, the V gene TRBV9; D remains ambiguous. Germline V lookup: CDR1 SGDLS, CDR2 YYNGEE. Trimming took 3 bases from V and 2 from J, leaving 9 bases between them. The CDR3 sequence is 13 residues long. CDR3 amino acids: CASSATQTYEQYF. The DNA of the CDR3 is TGTGCCAGCAGCGCCACGCAGACCTACGAGCAGTACTTC. The entire variable domain, with the rest obtained from reference TRBV9 and TRBJ2-7, is as follows: DSGVTQTPKHLITATGQRVTLRCSPRSGDLSVYWYQQSLDQGLQFLIQYYNGEERAKGNILERFSAQQFPDLHSELNLSSLELGDSALYFCASSATQTYEQYFGPGTRLTVT.

In nucleotides, the CDR3 is TGTGCCAGCTCACCAGGATCGGGACAGGGGGCTGCCAATGAGCAGTTCTTC. Translation: CASSPGSGQGAANEQFF. This chain links TRBV18 with TRBJ2-1; TRBD1 matches 12 bases. This CDR3 spans 17 amino acids. The ends lost 2 bases at V and 6 bases at J; junction bases unmatched: 8. Looked up from germline, CDR1 is KGHSH and CDR2 is LQKENI.

The DNA of the CDR3 is TGTGCCAGCAGTCACCTGGACATGGAGTACTATGGCTACACCTTC. This translates into CASSHLDMEYYGYTF. V and J are TRBV6-5 and TRBJ1-2, with a possible D match to TRBD1 (5 bases). Germline CDR1 reads MNHEY; CDR2 reads SVGAGI. This CDR3 spans 15 amino acids. V dropped 5 bases and J dropped 3 bases, with 16 bases sitting between them.

The chain employs TRBV28 and TRBJ1-5, with 9 positions matching TRBD1. In germline, CDR1 is MDHEN, CDR2 SYDVKM. The length of the CDR3 is 21 residues. The V gene end was trimmed by 6 bases and the J gene end by 1 base; junction bases not matched to a gene: 22. The CDR3, as DNA: TGTGCCAGCAGCACAGGGGGGACAGGGTTAGGGGCTTGGGGGAGCAATCAGCCCCAGCATTTT. Protein sequence: CASSTGGTGLGAWGSNQPQHF.

The chain recombines TRBV11-2 with TRBJ2-1; D unclear. Germline V gene lookup returns CDR1 SGHAT and CDR2 FQNNGV. The ends were cut back, 1 base at V and 3 bases at J, with 13 bases in the middle. The CDR3 has 16 residues. The CDR3 sequence: CASSLGVTSNYNEQFF. CDR3 nucleotides: TGTGCCAGCAGCTTAGGGGTGACTTCCAACTACAATGAGCAGTTCTTC.

On this clone itself: Other DNA sequences in the sample encode the same CDR3. The rearrangement links TRBV5-1 to TRBJ2-7; the match to TRBD2 covers 8 bases. CDR3 length: 15 amino acids. CDR1 and CDR2 from the germline V gene are SGHRS and YFSETQ. The junction had 2 bases not matched to a gene; V was cut back by 0 bases and J by 0 bases. CDR3 nucleotides: TGCGCCAGCAGCTTGGGCGGGGGGAGCTCCTACGAGCAGTACTTC. This sequence encodes CASSLGGGSSYEQYF.

This chain uses TRBV9 with TRBJ1-4, with 10 bases matching TRBD1. Trimming at V came to 4 bases and at J to 10 bases, leaving 7 bases not matched to a gene. In germline, CDR1 is SGDLS, CDR2 YYNGEE. This CDR3 comprises 14 residues. The DNA of the CDR3 is TGTGCCAGCAGCTCCCGGGACAGGGGCGGAAAACTGTTTTTT. This encodes CASSSRDRGGKLFF.